One T cell receptor (beta chain) is described in this entry. Its antigen is not identified. One base away lies a much larger clone, so this may be a sequencing read error. The record originates from a study of molecular identifiers for immune sequencing clone quantification. The study, taken as a whole, reports: Amid around 980,000 naive cells, spiked Jurkat TCR RNA from one cell was reportedly still detectable.

Previously reported methods and listed TCR primers produced the bulk TCR libraries. TCRdb re-called the PCR reads through MiXCR, storing one row per CDR3 protein. The sample shows about 98,000 distinct CDR3 sequences, 30% to 35% of them seen only once. Isolation of naive CD8 T cells was achieved by sorting on a CD8+CD4-CCR7+CD45RA+ phenotype. The CDR3 totals 15 residues. The V gene's germline CDR1 is LGHNA and CDR2 YNFKEQ. The chain has TRBV4-2 and TRBJ1-2; 11 bases are shared with TRBD1. Sequencing was done on a sample of naive CD8+ T cells from blood, with Jurkat cell RNA spiked in. Subset denoted: FACS-sorted CD8+CD4-CCR7+CD45RA+ naive T cells. This TCR derives from a human donor in good health. Some libraries in this study had Jurkat cell RNA spiked in. The CDR3 DNA reads TGTGCCAGCCGCCAAGGGACAGGGGGTCTTTCTGGCTACACCTTC. It is translated as CASRQGTGGLSGYTF.